This T cell receptor beta chain was found in a study of T cells in Graves' hyperthyroidism and ophthalmopathy. Patients with uncontrolled infections, other autoimmune diseases, pregnancy or lactation were excluded. There were TCR beta CDR3 regions amplified from RNA transcripts. The HTBI primer set served for first-round RT-PCR of the TCR CDR3. TCRdb itself ran the multiplex PCR reads through MiXCR, one entry per CDR3 protein. The table includes 250,000 to 400,000 distinct CDR3 sequences, 12% to 15% detected once. This CDR3 comprises 14 residues. Trimming left V 3 bases short and J 6 bases short, with 15 bases between. Per the germline V gene, CDR1 is SEHNR and CDR2 is FQNEAQ (reference sequence). This clonotype was found a few times.

This chain uses TRBV7-9 with TRBJ2-7; maybe TRBD2 (7 bases). The clonotype comes from a middle-aged woman with Graves' ophthalmopathy. Sequenced material: blood. The CDR3 reads CASSFEGGGPEQYF. The CDR3 nucleotides are TGTGCCAGCAGCTTTGAAGGGGGGGGGCCCGAGCAGTACTTC. The entire variable domain, with the rest obtained from reference TRBV7-9 and TRBJ2-7, is as follows: DTGVSQNPRHKITKRGQNVTFRCDPISEHNRLYWYRQTLGQGPEFLTYFQNEAQLEKSRLLSDRFSAERPKGSFSTLEIQRTEQGDSAMYLCASSFEGGGPEQYFGPGTRLTVT.